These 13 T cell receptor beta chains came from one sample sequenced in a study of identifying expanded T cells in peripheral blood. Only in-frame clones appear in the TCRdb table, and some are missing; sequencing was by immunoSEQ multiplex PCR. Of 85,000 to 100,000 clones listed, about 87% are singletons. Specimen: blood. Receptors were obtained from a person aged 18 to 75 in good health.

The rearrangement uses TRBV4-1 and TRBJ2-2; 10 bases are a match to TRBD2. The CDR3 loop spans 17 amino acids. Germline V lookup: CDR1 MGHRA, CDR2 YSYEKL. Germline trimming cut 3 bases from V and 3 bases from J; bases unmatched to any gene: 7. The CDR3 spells CASSHPSGSVHTGELFF. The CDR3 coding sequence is TGCGCCAGCAGCCACCCTAGCGGGAGCGTGCACACCGGGGAGCTGTTTTTT.

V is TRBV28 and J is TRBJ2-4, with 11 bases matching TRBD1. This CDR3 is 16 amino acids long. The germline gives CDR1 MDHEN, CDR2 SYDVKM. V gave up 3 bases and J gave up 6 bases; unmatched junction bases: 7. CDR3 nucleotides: TGTGCCAGCAGTTTCCTTCAGGGACAGGGGGGAAACATTCAGTACTTC. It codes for CASSFLQGQGGNIQYF. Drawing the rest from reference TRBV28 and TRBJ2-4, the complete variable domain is DVKVTQSSRYLVKRTGEKVFLECVQDMDHENMFWYRQDPGLGLRLIYFSYDVKMKEKGDIPEGYSVSREKKERFSLILESASTNQTSMYLCASSFLQGQGGNIQYFGAGTRLSVL.

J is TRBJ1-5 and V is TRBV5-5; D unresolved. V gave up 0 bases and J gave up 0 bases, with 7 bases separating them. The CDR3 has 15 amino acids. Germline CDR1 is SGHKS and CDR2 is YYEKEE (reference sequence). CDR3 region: CASSLGGNSNQPQHF. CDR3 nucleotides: TGTGCCAGCAGCTTGGGGGGTAATAGCAATCAGCCCCAGCATTTT. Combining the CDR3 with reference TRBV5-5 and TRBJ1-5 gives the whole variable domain DAGVTQSPTHLIKTRGQQVTLRCSPISGHKSVSWYQQVLGQGPQFIFQYYEKEERGRGNFPDRFSARQFPNYSSELNVNALLLGDSALYLCASSLGGNSNQPQHFGDGTRLSIL.

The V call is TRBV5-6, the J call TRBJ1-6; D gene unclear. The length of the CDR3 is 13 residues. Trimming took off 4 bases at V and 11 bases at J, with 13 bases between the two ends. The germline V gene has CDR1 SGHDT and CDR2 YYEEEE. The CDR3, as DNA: TGTGCCAGCAGCCCAGCCGATTTGCCACCCCTCCACTTT. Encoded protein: CASSPADLPPLHF.

The CDR3 reads CASSLQGASNQPQHF. The CDR3 nucleotides are TGTGCCAGCAGTTTACAGGGGGCGAGCAATCAGCCCCAGCATTTT. The genes are TRBV27 and TRBJ1-5; the match to TRBD1 covers 8 bases. This CDR3 is built from 15 residues. CDR1 MNHEY and CDR2 SMNVEV come from the germline V gene (reference sequence). The J segment lost 1 base and the V segment lost 2 bases, leaving 1 base of the junction unmatched.

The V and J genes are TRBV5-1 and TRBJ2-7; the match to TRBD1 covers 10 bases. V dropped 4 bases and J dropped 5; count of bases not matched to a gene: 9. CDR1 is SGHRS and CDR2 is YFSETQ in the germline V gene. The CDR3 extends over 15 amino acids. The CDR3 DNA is TGCGCCAGCAGCCTTCGGGACAGGGGTTTAGACGAGCAGTACTTC. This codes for CASSLRDRGLDEQYF.

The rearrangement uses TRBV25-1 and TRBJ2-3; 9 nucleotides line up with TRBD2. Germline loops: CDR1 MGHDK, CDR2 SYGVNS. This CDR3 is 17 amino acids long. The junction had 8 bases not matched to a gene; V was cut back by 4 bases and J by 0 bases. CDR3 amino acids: CASSGTLAGTSTDTQYF. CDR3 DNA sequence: TGTGCCAGCAGTGGGACTCTAGCGGGAACTAGCACAGATACGCAGTATTTT.

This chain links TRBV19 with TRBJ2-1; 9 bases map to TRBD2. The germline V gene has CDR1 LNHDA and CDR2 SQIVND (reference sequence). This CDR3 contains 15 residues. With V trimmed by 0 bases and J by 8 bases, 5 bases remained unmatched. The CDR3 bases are TGTGCCAGTAGTATAGAAGCGGGGGGCAGCCATGAGCAGTTCTTC. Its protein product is CASSIEAGGSHEQFF.

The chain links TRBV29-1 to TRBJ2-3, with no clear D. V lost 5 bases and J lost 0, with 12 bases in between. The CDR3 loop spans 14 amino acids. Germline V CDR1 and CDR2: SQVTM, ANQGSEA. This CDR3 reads CSVHGYLSTDTQYF. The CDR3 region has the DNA TGCAGCGTTCACGGGTATCTGAGCACAGATACGCAGTATTTT.

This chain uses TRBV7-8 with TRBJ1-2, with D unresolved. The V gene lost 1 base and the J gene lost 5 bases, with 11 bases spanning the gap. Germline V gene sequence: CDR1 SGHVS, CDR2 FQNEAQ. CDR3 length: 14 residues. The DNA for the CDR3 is TGTGCCAGCAGCTTAGGCGGGAGGAGTTATGGCTACACCTTC. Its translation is CASSLGGRSYGYTF.

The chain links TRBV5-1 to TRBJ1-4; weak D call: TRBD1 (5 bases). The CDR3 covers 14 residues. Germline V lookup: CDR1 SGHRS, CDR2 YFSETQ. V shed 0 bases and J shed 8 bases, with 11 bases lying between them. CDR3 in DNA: TGCGCCAGCAGCTTGGGAGGGGCGAGCGAAAAACTGTTTTTT. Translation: CASSLGGASEKLFF.

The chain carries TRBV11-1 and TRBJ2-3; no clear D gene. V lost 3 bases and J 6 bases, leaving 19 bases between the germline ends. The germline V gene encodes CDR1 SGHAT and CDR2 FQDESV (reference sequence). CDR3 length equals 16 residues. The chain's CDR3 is CASSFEDGRTGDTQYF. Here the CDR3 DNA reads TGTGCCAGCAGCTTTGAGGATGGCCGGACCGGGGATACGCAGTATTTT.

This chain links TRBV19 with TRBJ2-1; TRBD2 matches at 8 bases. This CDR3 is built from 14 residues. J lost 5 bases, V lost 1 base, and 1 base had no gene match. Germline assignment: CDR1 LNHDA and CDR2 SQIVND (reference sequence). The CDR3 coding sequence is TGTGCCAGTAGTATAGGGACTAGCAACAATGAGCAGTTCTTC. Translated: CASSIGTSNNEQFF.